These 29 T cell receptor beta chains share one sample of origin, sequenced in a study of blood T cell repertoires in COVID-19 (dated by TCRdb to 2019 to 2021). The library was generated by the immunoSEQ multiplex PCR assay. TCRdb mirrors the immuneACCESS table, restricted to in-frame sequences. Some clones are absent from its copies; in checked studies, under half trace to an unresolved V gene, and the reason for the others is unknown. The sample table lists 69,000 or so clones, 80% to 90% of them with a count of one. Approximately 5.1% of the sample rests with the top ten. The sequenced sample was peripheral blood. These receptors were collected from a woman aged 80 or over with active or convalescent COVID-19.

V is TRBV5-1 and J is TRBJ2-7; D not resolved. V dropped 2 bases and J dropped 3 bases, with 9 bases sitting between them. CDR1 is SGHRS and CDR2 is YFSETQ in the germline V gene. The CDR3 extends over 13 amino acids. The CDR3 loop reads CASSFRRSYEQYF. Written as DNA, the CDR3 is TGCGCCAGCAGCTTCCGACGGAGCTACGAGCAGTACTTC.

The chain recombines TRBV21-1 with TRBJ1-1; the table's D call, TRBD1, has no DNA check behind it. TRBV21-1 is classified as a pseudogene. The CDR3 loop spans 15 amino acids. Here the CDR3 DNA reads TGTGCCAGCAGCGAACGGGACACTCGGAGACTTGAAGCTTTCTTT. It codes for CASSERDTRRLEAFF.

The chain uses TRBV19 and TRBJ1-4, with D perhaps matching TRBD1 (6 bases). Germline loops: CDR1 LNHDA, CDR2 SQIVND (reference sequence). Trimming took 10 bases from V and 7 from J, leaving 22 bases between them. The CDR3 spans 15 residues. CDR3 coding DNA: TGTGCCACCTCAGGGGCGGGAGGGTATGGTGAAAAACTGTTTTTT. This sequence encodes CATSGAGGYGEKLFF.

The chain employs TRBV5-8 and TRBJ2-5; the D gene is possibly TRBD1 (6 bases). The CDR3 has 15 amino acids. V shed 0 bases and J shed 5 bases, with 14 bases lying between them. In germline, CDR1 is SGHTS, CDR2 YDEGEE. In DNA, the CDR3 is TGTGCCAGCAGCTTGGCTGGACAGAAGTCGGAGACCCAGTACTTC. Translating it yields CASSLAGQKSETQYF.

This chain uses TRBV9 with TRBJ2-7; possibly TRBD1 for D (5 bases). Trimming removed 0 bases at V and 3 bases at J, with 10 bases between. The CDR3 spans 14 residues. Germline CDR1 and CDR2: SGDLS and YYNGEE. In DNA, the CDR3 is TGTGCCAGCAGCGTAGGGCAGGGAAACTACGAGCAGTACTTC. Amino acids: CASSVGQGNYEQYF.

This chain's CDR3 is CASNLAGLKDTQYF. In DNA form, the CDR3 reads TGTGCCAGCAACCTAGCGGGTTTGAAAGATACGCAGTATTTT. V and J are TRBV6-6 and TRBJ2-3, with TRBD2 matching over 8 bases. CDR1 is MNHNY, CDR2 SVGAGI, per germline (reference sequence). Germline trimming cut 7 bases from V and 5 bases from J; bases unmatched to any gene: 8. The CDR3 is made up of 14 amino acids.

CDR3: CASSSQSGLAKNIQYF. CDR3 in DNA: TGTGCCAGCAGTTCTCAAAGCGGGCTAGCCAAAAACATTCAGTACTTC. The genes are TRBV2 and TRBJ2-4; possibly TRBD2 for D (6 bases). Trimming pared 5 bases from V and 0 bases from J, leaving 14 bases between. The CDR3 extends over 16 amino acids. Germline V gene sequence: CDR1 SNHLY, CDR2 FYNNEI.

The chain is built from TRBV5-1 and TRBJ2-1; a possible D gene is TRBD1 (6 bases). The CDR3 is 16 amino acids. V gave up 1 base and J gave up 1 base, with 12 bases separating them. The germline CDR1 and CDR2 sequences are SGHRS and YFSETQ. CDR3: CASSLPRTASYNEQFF. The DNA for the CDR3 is TGCGCCAGCAGCTTGCCCAGGACAGCATCCTACAATGAGCAGTTCTTC.

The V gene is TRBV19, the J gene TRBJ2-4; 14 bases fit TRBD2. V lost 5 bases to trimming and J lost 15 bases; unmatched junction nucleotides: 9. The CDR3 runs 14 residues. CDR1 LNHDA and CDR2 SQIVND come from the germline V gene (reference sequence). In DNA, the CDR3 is TGTGCCAGTAGTCCGGGGACTAGCGGGAGATCGTGGTACTTC. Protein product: CASSPGTSGRSWYF.

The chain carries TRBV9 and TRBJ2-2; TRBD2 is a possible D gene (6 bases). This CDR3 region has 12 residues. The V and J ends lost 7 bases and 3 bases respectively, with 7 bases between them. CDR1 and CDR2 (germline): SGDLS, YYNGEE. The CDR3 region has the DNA TGTGCCAGCGGAGGGGACACCGGGGAGCTGTTTTTT. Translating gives CASGGDTGELFF.

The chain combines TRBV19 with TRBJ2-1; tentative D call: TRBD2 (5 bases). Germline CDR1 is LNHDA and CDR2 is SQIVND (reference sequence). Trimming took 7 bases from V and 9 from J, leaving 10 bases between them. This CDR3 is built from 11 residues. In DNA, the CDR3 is TGTGCCAGTACCCTCCGGGGTGAGCAGTTCTTC. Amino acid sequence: CASTLRGEQFF.

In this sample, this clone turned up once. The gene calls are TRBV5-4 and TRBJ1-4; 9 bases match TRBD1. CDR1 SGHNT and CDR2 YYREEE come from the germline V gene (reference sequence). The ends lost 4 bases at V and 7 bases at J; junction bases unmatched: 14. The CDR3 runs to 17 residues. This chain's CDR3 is CASSPLSGTGSTEKLFF. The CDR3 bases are TGTGCCAGCAGCCCCTTGAGTGGGACAGGGAGCACTGAAAAACTGTTTTTT.

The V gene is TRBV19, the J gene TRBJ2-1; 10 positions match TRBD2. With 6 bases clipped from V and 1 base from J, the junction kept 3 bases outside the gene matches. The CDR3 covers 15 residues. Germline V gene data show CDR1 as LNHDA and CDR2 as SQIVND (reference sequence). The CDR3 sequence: CASRKTSGSYNEQFF. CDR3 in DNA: TGTGCCAGTAGGAAGACTAGCGGGTCCTACAATGAGCAGTTCTTC.

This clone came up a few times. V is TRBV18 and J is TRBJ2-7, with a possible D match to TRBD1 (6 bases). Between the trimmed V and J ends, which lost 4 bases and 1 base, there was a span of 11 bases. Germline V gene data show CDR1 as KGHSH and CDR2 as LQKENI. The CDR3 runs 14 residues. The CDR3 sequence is CASSRDRSSYEQYF. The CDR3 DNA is TGTGCCAGCTCACGCGACAGGTCGTCCTACGAGCAGTACTTC. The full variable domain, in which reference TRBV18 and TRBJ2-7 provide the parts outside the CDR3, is NAGVMQNPRHLVRRRGQEARLRCSPMKGHSHVYWYRQLPEEGLKFMVYLQKENIIDESGMPKERFSAEFPKEGPSILRIQQVVRGDSAAYFCASSRDRSSYEQYFGPGTRLTVT.

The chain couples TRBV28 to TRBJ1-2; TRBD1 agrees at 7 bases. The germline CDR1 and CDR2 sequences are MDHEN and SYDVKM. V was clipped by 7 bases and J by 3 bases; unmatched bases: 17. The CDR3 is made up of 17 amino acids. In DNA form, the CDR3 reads TGTGCCAGCATAAGGACAGGCCTTAGCGTGGTTGACTATGGCTACACCTTC. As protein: CASIRTGLSVVDYGYTF.

CDR3 nucleotide sequence: TGTGCCAGCAGCACGGGACACTTCTACGAGCAGTACTTC. Its translation is CASSTGHFYEQYF. The gene calls are TRBV11-3 and TRBJ2-7, with a possible D match to TRBD1 (6 bases). CDR1 is SGHNT and CDR2 is YENEEA in the germline V gene. CDR3 length: 13 amino acids. The V end lost 5 bases, the J end lost 3 bases, and 11 bases lay between the germline ends.

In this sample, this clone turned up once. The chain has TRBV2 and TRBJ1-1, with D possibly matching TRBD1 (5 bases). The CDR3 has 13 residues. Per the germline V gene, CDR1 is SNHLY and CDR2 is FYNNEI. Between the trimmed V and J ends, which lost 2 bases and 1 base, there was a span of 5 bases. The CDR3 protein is CASSERGNTEAFF. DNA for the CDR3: TGTGCCAGCAGTGAAAGGGGGAACACTGAAGCTTTCTTT.

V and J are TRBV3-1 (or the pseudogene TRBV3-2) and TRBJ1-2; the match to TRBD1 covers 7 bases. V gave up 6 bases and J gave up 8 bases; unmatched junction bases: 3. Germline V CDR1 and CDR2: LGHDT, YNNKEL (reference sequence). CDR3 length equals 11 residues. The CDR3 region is CASSQGVGYTF. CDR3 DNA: TGTGCCAGCAGTCAGGGGGTCGGCTACACCTTC.

CDR3 sequence reads: CASSNHRERLNTEAFF. DNA of the CDR3: TGTGCCAGCAGTAACCACAGGGAAAGGCTAAACACTGAAGCTTTCTTT. The rearrangement links TRBV6-6 to TRBJ1-1, with D perhaps TRBD1 (6 bases). Germline V gives CDR1 MNHNY, CDR2 SVGAGI (reference sequence). Trimming took off 5 bases at V and 2 bases at J, with 18 bases between the two ends. The CDR3 spans 16 residues.

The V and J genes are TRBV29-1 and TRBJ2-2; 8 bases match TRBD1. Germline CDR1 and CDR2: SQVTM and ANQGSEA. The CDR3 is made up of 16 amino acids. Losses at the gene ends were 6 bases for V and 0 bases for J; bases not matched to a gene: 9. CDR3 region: CSVTHGQGTNTGELFF. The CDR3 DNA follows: TGCAGCGTGACCCATGGACAGGGAACGAACACCGGGGAGCTGTTTTTT.

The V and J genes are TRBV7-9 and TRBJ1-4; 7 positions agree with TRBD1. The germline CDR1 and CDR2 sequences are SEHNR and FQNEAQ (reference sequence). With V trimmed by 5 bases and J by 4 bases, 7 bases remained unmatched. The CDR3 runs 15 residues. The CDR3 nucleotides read TGTGCCAGCAGCGCCCAGGGGGGACATAATGAAAAACTGTTTTTT. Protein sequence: CASSAQGGHNEKLFF. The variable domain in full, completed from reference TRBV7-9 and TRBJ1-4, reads DTGVSQNPRHKITKRGQNVTFRCDPISEHNRLYWYRQTLGQGPEFLTYFQNEAQLEKSRLLSDRFSAERPKGSFSTLEIQRTEQGDSAMYLCASSAQGGHNEKLFFGSGTQLSVL.

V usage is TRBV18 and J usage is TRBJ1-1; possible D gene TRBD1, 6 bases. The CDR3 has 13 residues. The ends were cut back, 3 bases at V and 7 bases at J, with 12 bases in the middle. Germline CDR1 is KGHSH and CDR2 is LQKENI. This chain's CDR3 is CASSPESDSEAFF. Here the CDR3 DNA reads TGTGCCAGCTCACCCGAATCGGACAGTGAAGCTTTCTTT.

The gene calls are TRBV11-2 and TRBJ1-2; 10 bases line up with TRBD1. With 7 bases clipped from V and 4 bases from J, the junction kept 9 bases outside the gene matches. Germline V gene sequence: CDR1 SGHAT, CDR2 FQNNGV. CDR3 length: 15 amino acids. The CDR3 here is CASNFPGQGIYGYTF. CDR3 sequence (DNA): TGTGCCAGCAACTTCCCGGGACAGGGGATCTATGGCTACACCTTC.

Written as DNA, the CDR3 is TGCGCCAGCAGCCAAGTACCCGGGGGGGCCTTAAGAGAGCAGTTCTTC. Translated: CASSQVPGGALREQFF. The chain combines TRBV4-3 with TRBJ2-1, with 8 bases aligning to TRBD2. The CDR3 covers 16 residues. V lost 1 base, J lost 10 bases, and 12 bases stayed unmatched. Germline V gene lookup returns CDR1 LGHNA and CDR2 YSLEER.

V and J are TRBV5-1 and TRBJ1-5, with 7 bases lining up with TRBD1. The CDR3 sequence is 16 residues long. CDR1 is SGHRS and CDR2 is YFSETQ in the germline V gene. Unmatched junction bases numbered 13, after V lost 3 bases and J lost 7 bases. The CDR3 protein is CASSYTAGGGNQPQHF. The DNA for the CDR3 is TGCGCCAGCAGCTACACGGCAGGGGGAGGAAACCAGCCCCAGCATTTT.

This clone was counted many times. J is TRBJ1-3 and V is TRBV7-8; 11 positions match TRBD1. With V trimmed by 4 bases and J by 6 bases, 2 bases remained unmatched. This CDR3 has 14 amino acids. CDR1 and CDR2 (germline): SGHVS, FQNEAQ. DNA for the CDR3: TGTGCCAGCAGCTACGGACAGGGGGCAAACACCATATATTTT. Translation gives CASSYGQGANTIYF. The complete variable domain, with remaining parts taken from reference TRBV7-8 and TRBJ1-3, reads GAGVSQSPRYKVAKRGQDVALRCDPISGHVSLFWYQQALGQGPEFLTYFQNEAQLDKSGLPSDRFFAERPEGSVSTLKIQRTQQEDSAVYLCASSYGQGANTIYFGEGSWLTVV.

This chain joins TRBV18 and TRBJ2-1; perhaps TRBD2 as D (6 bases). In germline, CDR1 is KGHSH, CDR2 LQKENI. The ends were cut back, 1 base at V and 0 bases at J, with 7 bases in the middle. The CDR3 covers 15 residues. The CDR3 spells CASSPQGLSYNEQFF. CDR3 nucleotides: TGTGCCAGCTCACCACAGGGACTCTCCTACAATGAGCAGTTCTTC. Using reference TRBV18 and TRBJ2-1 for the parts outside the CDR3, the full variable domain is NAGVMQNPRHLVRRRGQEARLRCSPMKGHSHVYWYRQLPEEGLKFMVYLQKENIIDESGMPKERFSAEFPKEGPSILRIQQVVRGDSAAYFCASSPQGLSYNEQFFGPGTRLTVL.

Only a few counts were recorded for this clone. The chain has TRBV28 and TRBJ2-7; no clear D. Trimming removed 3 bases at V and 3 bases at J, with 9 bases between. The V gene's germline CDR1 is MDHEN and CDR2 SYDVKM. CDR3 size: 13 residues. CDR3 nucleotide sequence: TGTGCCAGCAGTTTTACAGTGGGCTACGAGCAGTACTTC. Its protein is CASSFTVGYEQYF. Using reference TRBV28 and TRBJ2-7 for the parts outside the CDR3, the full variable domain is DVKVTQSSRYLVKRTGEKVFLECVQDMDHENMFWYRQDPGLGLRLIYFSYDVKMKEKGDIPEGYSVSREKKERFSLILESASTNQTSMYLCASSFTVGYEQYFGPGTRLTVT.

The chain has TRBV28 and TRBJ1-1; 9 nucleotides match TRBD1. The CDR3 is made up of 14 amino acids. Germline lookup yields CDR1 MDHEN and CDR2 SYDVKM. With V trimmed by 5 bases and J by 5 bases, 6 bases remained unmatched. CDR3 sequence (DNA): TGTGCCAGCAGTCCTGCGACAGGGGGGACTGAAGCTTTCTTT. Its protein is CASSPATGGTEAFF.